These 25 T cell receptor beta chains were all obtained from the same sample, sequenced in a study of T cell changes during pregnancy in multiple sclerosis. Some clones are missing from TCRdb's copy, which holds only in-frame ones; the method was immunoSEQ multiplex PCR. The repertoire has about 20,000 clones, around 86% of them found once; the top ten carry roughly 12%. The sample in question was CD8+ T cells from peripheral blood mononuclear cells, obtained in the third trimester of pregnancy. These receptors were taken from a female donor in good health, enrolled as a control in a pregnancy study.

This clone was picked up a small number of times. J is TRBJ1-5 and V is TRBV6-1; D is unclear. The CDR3 spans 13 residues. Germline CDR1 and CDR2: MNHNS and SASEGT. V gave up 8 bases and J gave up 4 bases, with 12 bases separating them. As DNA, the CDR3 is TGTGCCAGCGGGCCCCTACTGAATCAGCCCCAGCATTTT. Protein sequence: CASGPLLNQPQHF.

This clone was observed once. The rearrangement joins TRBV19 to TRBJ2-1; 8 nucleotides align to TRBD2. Trimming cost V 6 bases and J 7 bases; bases outside gene matches: 17. Germline V gives CDR1 LNHDA, CDR2 SQIVND (reference sequence). The CDR3 totals 17 residues. The CDR3 spells CASRELGTGGPGNEQFF. The CDR3 DNA follows: TGTGCCAGTAGGGAATTGGGAACGGGAGGGCCTGGAAATGAGCAGTTCTTC.

J is TRBJ1-3 and V is TRBV4-1; D gene ambiguous. This CDR3 contains 15 residues. Deletions cut 4 bases from V and 4 bases from J, with 14 bases between. CDR1 is MGHRA and CDR2 is YSYEKL in the germline V gene. The CDR3 bases are TGCGCCAGCAGCCGGCTGCTCTCGGAGGGAAACACCATATATTTT. It encodes CASSRLLSEGNTIYF.

The genes are TRBV19 and TRBJ1-5; D unresolved. Germline V lookup: CDR1 LNHDA, CDR2 SQIVND (reference sequence). CDR3 length: 15 amino acids. Between the trimmed V and J ends, which lost 9 bases and 2 bases, there was a span of 17 bases. The CDR3, as DNA: TGTGCCAGAAGCGAGGGTTACTGTGGCAATCAGCCCCAGCATTTT. Its protein is CARSEGYCGNQPQHF.

The rearrangement links TRBV7-9 to TRBJ2-7; a possible D gene is TRBD1 (5 bases). Germline-derived CDR1 and CDR2 are SEHNR and FQNEAQ (reference sequence). CDR3 length: 13 residues. V lost 5 bases to trimming and J lost 3 bases, with 11 bases between them. CDR3 DNA sequence: TGTGCCAGCAGCCCCGCGACAGACTACGAGCAGTACTTC. It translates to CASSPATDYEQYF.

This clone was seen once. Here the CDR3 reads CASSSAGQVSRELFF. CDR3 in DNA: TGTGCCAGCAGCTCGGCCGGACAGGTGAGCCGGGAGCTGTTTTTT. The rearrangement uses TRBV5-4 and TRBJ2-2, with 7 bases aligning to TRBD1. The CDR3 contains 15 residues. V was pared by 3 bases and J by 9 bases, with 11 bases of the junction left unmatched. In germline, CDR1 is SGHNT, CDR2 YYREEE (reference sequence).

With respect to this clone: Given a much more abundant clone one base away, this may be a read error. The sample contains more than one DNA sequence encoding this CDR3. The CDR3 loop reads CASSDSSGGTDTQYF. CDR3 in DNA: TGTGCCAGCAGTGACTCTAGCGGCGGCACAGATACGCAGTATTTT. This sequence joins TRBV6-4 and TRBJ2-3; TRBD2 might be the D (6 bases). The germline V and J ends were trimmed by 0 bases and 1 base, with 8 bases remaining between them. Germline CDR1 is MRHNA and CDR2 is SNTAGT. CDR3 length: 15 amino acids.

This chain links TRBV2 with TRBJ1-6; 9 bases align to TRBD1. The V and J ends lost 6 bases and 7 bases, in that order; junction bases with no gene match: 7. The CDR3 sequence is 15 residues long. CDR1 is SNHLY, CDR2 FYNNEI, per germline. The CDR3 is CASSDSTGGNSPLHF. The CDR3 nucleotides are TGTGCCAGCAGCGATTCGACAGGGGGGAATTCACCCCTCCACTTT.

The chain joins TRBV15 to TRBJ2-7, with TRBD2 identical over 10 bases. V lost 9 bases to trimming and J lost 3 bases; unmatched junction nucleotides: 14. Germline CDR1 reads LNHNV; CDR2 reads YYDKDF (reference sequence). This CDR3 is built from 16 residues. CDR3 loop: CATANERSGRFYEQYF. CDR3 sequence (DNA): TGTGCCACTGCTAACGAGCGTAGCGGGAGGTTCTACGAGCAGTACTTC.

This clone occurred a few times. The chain uses TRBV6-5 and TRBJ2-5; 7 bases are shared with TRBD2. Trimming removed 0 bases from V and 3 bases from J; junction bases left unmatched: 4. The germline gives CDR1 MNHEY, CDR2 SVGAGI. The CDR3 extends over 15 amino acids. CDR3 residues: CASSYSSRGEETQYF. The CDR3 DNA reads as TGTGCCAGCAGTTACTCGTCACGGGGGGAAGAGACCCAGTACTTC.

Only a few counts were recorded for this clone. The chain recombines TRBV4-3 with TRBJ1-6; 7 nucleotides agree with TRBD1. The V gene's germline CDR1 is LGHNA and CDR2 YSLEER. Losses at the gene ends were 5 bases for V and 9 bases for J; bases not matched to a gene: 7. The CDR3 runs 14 residues. CDR3 coding DNA: TGCGCCAGCAGCGATGACAGGGAGAGTTCACCCCTCCACTTT. Its translation: CASSDDRESSPLHF.

The genes are TRBV18 and TRBJ1-1; possible D gene TRBD1, 5 bases. Germline V gene lookup returns CDR1 KGHSH and CDR2 LQKENI. Deletions cut 3 bases from V and 2 bases from J, with 7 bases between. This CDR3 is built from 13 residues. CDR3 region: CASSPGGNTEAFF. The CDR3 nucleotides are TGTGCCAGCTCACCGGGGGGTAACACTGAAGCTTTCTTT.

This sequence joins TRBV6-1 and TRBJ2-1; TRBD2 is a possible D gene (6 bases). Germline CDR1 reads MNHNS; CDR2 reads SASEGT. This CDR3 has 14 amino acids. V shed 0 bases and J shed 6 bases, with 9 bases lying between them. CDR3 DNA sequence: TGTGCCAGCAGTGAAGCGTGGGAGGTCAATGAGCAGTTCTTC. It translates to CASSEAWEVNEQFF.

This sequence joins TRBV15 and TRBJ2-3; D unclear. This CDR3 has 13 amino acids. V was clipped by 3 bases and J by 0 bases, with 4 bases between them. Germline values: CDR1 LNHNV, CDR2 YYDKDF (reference sequence). The chain's CDR3 is CATSSHSTDTQYF. The CDR3 DNA reads TGTGCCACCAGCAGCCATAGCACAGATACGCAGTATTTT.

This chain connects TRBV28 to TRBJ1-3; D remains unclear. CDR3 length: 14 amino acids. The germline V gene has CDR1 MDHEN and CDR2 SYDVKM. V was shortened by 3 bases and J by 0 bases, with 6 bases between the two germline ends. The CDR3 sequence: CASSFEASGNTIYF. DNA of the CDR3: TGTGCCAGCAGTTTCGAAGCCTCTGGAAACACCATATATTTT.

This clone was seen a single time. The V and J genes are TRBV5-1 and TRBJ2-1, with D unclear. The V end lost 1 base, the J end lost 9 bases, and 14 bases lay between the germline ends. The CDR3 spans 14 residues. Germline values: CDR1 SGHRS, CDR2 YFSETQ. The CDR3 bases are TGCGCCAGCAGCTTGAATTTAGATCCCGGTGAGCAGTTCTTC. The encoded protein is CASSLNLDPGEQFF.

This clone has just one count. The chain links TRBV28 to TRBJ1-5, with D unclear. V was cut by 9 bases and J by 4 bases, with 19 bases left in between. Germline CDR1 is MDHEN and CDR2 is SYDVKM. The CDR3 runs 15 residues. CDR3 sequence: CASSWEAVSNQPQHF. In DNA, the CDR3 is TGTGCCAGTTCTTGGGAGGCAGTTTCGAATCAGCCCCAGCATTTT.

The chain employs TRBV6-1 and TRBJ2-7; 9 bases are a match to TRBD1. Germline V lookup: CDR1 MNHNS, CDR2 SASEGT. The CDR3 has 15 amino acids. J was trimmed by 4 bases and V by 0 bases; bases with no gene match: 4. In DNA form, the CDR3 reads TGTGCCAGCAGTGAAGCAGAGACAGGGGGATACGAGCAGTACTTC. Translated, it gives CASSEAETGGYEQYF.

CDR3 sequence reads: CASSLWDINYEQYF. CDR3 nucleotide sequence: TGTGCCAGCAGCTTATGGGACATAAACTACGAGCAGTACTTC. This chain joins TRBV7-9 and TRBJ2-7; D is perhaps TRBD1 (6 bases). The CDR3 totals 14 residues. The germline gives CDR1 SEHNR, CDR2 FQNEAQ (reference sequence). Trimming cost V 2 bases and J 3 bases, with 11 bases left between them. The entire variable domain, with the rest obtained from reference TRBV7-9 and TRBJ2-7, is as follows: DTGVSQNPRHKITKRGQNVTFRCDPISEHNRLYWYRQTLGQGPEFLTYFQNEAQLEKSRLLSDRFSAERPKGSFSTLEIQRTEQGDSAMYLCASSLWDINYEQYFGPGTRLTVT.

The gene calls are TRBV18 and TRBJ2-7; 7 bases match TRBD1. The length of the CDR3 is 15 residues. Per germline, CDR1 KGHSH and CDR2 LQKENI. Trimming took 5 bases from V and 1 from J; bases not matched to a gene: 8. CDR3 region: CASSGQGQKSYEQYF. The CDR3 DNA follows: TGTGCCAGCTCAGGCCAGGGACAGAAGTCCTACGAGCAGTACTTC.

This rearrangement joins TRBV28 to TRBJ2-7, with D unclear. Germline V gene data show CDR1 as MDHEN and CDR2 as SYDVKM. The CDR3 runs 13 residues. Trimming pared 6 bases from V and 6 bases from J, leaving 15 bases between. Here the CDR3 DNA reads TGTGCCAGCAGCCCGTCCGGGTCCGGCGAGCAGTACTTC. Protein product: CASSPSGSGEQYF.

The genes are TRBV1 and TRBJ2-7; no check of the table's D call, TRBD2, against the DNA was made. TRBV1 represents a pseudogene. The CDR3 runs 14 residues. The CDR3 coding sequence is TGCACCAGCAGCCGGACTAGCGGCCCCCTGGAGCAGTACTTC. Its protein product is CTSSRTSGPLEQYF.

The chain combines TRBV29-1 with TRBJ2-7; no reliable D call. Germline V gene sequence: CDR1 SQVTM, CDR2 ANQGSEA. The length of the CDR3 is 11 residues. V was pared by 4 bases and J by 9 bases, with 13 bases between. The CDR3 loop is CSVVGRFGQYF. CDR3 nucleotides: TGCAGCGTTGTCGGCAGGTTTGGGCAGTACTTC.

The rearrangement uses TRBV11-1 and TRBJ1-1; 8 positions agree with TRBD1. With 8 bases clipped from V and 4 bases from J, the junction kept 12 bases outside the gene matches. CDR1 and CDR2 from the germline V gene are SGHAT and FQDESV (reference sequence). This CDR3 has 15 amino acids. The CDR3 DNA follows: TGTGCCAGCGGCACAAGACAGGGGTGGGGCACTGAAGCTTTCTTT. It is translated as CASGTRQGWGTEAFF. Complete variable domain (other parts from reference TRBV11-1 and TRBJ1-1): EAEVAQSPRYKITEKSQAVAFWCDPISGHATLYWYRQILGQGPELLVQFQDESVVDDSQLPKDRFSAERLKGVDSTLKIQPAELGDSAMYLCASGTRQGWGTEAFFGQGTRLTVV.

This chain uses TRBV28 with TRBJ1-2; D is uncertain. V was shortened by 5 bases and J by 4 bases, with 11 bases between the two germline ends. The CDR3 covers 13 residues. The germline V gene has CDR1 MDHEN and CDR2 SYDVKM. CDR3 DNA sequence: TGTGCCAGCAGTCAGCAGGAATTCTATGGCTACACCTTC. Translation gives CASSQQEFYGYTF.